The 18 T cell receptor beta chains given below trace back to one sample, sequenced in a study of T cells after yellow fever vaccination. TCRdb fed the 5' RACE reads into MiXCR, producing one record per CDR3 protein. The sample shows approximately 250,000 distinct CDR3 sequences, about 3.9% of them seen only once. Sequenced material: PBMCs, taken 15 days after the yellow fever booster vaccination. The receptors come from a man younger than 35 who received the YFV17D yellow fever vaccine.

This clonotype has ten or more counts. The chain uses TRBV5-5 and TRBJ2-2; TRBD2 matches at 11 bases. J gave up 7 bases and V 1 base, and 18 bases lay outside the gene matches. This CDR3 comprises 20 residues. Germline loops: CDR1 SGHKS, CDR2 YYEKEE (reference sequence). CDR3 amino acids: CASSLRFFGMGLADVGELFF. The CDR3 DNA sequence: TGTGCCAGCAGCTTGAGGTTTTTCGGTATGGGACTAGCGGACGTCGGGGAGCTGTTTTTT.

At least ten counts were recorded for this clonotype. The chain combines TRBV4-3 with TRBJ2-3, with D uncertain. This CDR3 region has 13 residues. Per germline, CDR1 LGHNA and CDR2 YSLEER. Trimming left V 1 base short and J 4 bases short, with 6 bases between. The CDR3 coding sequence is TGCGCCAGCAGCCAAGCGATCCCAGATACGCAGTATTTT. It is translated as CASSQAIPDTQYF.

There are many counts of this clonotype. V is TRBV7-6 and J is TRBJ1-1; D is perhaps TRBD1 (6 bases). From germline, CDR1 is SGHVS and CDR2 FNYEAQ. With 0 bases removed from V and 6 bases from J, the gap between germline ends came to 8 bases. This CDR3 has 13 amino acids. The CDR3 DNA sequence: TGTGCCAGCAGCTTAGCTTGGACAGCTGAAGCTTTCTTT. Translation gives CASSLAWTAEAFF.

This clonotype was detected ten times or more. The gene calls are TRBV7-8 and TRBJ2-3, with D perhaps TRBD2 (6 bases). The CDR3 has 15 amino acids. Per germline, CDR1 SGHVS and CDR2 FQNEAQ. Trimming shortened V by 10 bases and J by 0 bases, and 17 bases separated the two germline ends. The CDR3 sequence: CAIRRRGASTDTQYF. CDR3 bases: TGTGCCATCCGTCGGCGGGGAGCTAGCACAGATACGCAGTATTTT.

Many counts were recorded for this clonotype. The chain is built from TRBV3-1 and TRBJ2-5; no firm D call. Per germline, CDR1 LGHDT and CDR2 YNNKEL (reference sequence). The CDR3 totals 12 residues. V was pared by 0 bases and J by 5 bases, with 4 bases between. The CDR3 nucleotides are TGTGCCAGCAGCCAAGATCGGGAGACCCAGTACTTC. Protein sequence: CASSQDRETQYF.

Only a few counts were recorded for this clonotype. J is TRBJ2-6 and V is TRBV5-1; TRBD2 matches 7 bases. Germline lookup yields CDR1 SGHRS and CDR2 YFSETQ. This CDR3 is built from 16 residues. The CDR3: CPPRASGHGGANVLTF. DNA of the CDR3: TGCCCCCCCCGGGCTAGCGGCCACGGCGGGGCCAACGTCCTGACTTTC.

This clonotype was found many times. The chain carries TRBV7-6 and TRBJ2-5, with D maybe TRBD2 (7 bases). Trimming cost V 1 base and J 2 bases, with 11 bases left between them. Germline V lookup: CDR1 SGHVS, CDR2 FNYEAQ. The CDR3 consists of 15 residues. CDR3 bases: TGTGCCAGCAGCTTAGAGGCGGGGGCTCAAGAGACCCAGTACTTC. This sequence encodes CASSLEAGAQETQYF.

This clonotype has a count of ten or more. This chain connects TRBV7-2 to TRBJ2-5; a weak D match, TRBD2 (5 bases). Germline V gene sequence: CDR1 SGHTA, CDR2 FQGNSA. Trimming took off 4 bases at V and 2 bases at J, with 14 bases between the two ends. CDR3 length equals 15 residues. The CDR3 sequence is CASSWRQEKQETQYF. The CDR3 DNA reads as TGTGCCAGCAGCTGGAGGCAGGAGAAACAAGAGACCCAGTACTTC.

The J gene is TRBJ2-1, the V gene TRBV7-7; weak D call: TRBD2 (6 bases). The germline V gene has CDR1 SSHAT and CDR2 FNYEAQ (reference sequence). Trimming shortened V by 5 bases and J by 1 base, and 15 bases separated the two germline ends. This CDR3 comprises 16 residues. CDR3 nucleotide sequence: TGTGCCAGCAGCGTCGAGTGGAGCGGGTCCTACAATGAGCAGTTCTTC. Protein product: CASSVEWSGSYNEQFF.

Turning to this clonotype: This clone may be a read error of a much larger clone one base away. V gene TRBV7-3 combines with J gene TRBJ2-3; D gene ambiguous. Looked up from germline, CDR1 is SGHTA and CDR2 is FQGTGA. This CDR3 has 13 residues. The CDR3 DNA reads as TGTGCCAGCAGCTTAAGAGAGGTGGATACGCTGTATTTT. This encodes CASSLREVDTLYF.

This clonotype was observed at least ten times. The CDR3 nucleotides are TGTGCCAGCAGCTTCACAGGCACAGATACGCAGTATTTT. Its translation: CASSFTGTDTQYF. The chain uses TRBV5-5 and TRBJ2-3; D remains ambiguous. Germline-derived CDR1 and CDR2 are SGHKS and YYEKEE (reference sequence). The CDR3 runs 13 residues. Trimming took off 2 bases at V and 1 base at J, with 5 bases between the two ends. Looking up the rest from reference TRBV5-5 and TRBJ2-3 gives the full variable domain: DAGVTQSPTHLIKTRGQQVTLRCSPISGHKSVSWYQQVLGQGPQFIFQYYEKEERGRGNFPDRFSARQFPNYSSELNVNALLLGDSALYLCASSFTGTDTQYFGPGTRLTVL.

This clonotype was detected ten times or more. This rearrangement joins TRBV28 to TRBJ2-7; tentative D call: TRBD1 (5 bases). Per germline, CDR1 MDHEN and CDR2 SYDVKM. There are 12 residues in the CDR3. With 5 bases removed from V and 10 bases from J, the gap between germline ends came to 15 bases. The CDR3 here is CASSGAVRHQYV. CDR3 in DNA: TGTGCCAGCAGTGGGGCAGTTAGGCATCAGTACGTC.

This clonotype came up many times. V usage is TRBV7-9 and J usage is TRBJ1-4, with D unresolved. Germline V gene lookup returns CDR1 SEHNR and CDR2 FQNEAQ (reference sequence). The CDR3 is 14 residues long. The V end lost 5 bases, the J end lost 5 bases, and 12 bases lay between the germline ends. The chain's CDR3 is CASSRSGPNEKLFF. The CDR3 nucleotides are TGTGCCAGCAGCCGAAGTGGCCCCAATGAAAAACTGTTTTTT.

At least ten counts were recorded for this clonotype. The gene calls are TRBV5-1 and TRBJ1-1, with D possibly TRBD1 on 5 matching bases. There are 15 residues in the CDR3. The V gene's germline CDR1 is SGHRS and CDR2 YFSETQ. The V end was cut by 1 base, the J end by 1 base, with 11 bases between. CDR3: CASSLRGRGNTEAFF. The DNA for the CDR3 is TGCGCCAGCAGCTTGCGGGGTAGGGGGAACACTGAAGCTTTCTTT.

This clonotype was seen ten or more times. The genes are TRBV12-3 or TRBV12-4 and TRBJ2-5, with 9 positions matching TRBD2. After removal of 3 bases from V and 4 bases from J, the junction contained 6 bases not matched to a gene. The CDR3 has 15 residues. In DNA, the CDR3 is TGTGCCAGCAGTTTTGGCGGGGGGGCCTCAGAGACCCAGTACTTC. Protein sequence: CASSFGGGASETQYF.

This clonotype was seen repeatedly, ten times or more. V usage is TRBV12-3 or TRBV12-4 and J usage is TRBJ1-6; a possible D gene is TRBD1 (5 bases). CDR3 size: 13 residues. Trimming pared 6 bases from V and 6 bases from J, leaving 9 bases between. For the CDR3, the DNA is TGTGCCAGCAGCGAGGGACCTAATTCACCCCTCCACTTT. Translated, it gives CASSEGPNSPLHF.

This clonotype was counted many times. The CDR3 bases are TGTGCCAGCAGCTTCCGGGACAGGGGAGATGGAGATACGCAGTATTTT. Protein sequence: CASSFRDRGDGDTQYF. This rearrangement joins TRBV5-5 to TRBJ2-3; 10 bases align to TRBD1. Trimming at V came to 2 bases and at J to 5 bases, leaving 8 bases not matched to a gene. This CDR3 is 16 amino acids long. Germline V gene data show CDR1 as SGHKS and CDR2 as YYEKEE (reference sequence).

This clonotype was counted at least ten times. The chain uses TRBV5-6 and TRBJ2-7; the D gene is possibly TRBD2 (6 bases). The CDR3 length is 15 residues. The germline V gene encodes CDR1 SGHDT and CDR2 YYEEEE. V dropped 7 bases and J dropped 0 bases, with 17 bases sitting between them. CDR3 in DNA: TGTGCCAGCCCGGTGGGCGGGGAGCTCTCCTACGAGCAGTACGTC. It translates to CASPVGGELSYEQYV.